These 29 T cell receptor beta chains were sequenced from one sample in a study of radiation and T cells in renal cell carcinoma (dated by TCRdb to between 2020 and 2021). Taken with the paper, the label for time point translates to: baseline pretreatment blood. Taken with the paper, the label for treatment or condition translates to: 15 Gy SBRT to primary tumor, nephrectomy 4 weeks later. The receptor library was made with the immunoSEQ multiplex PCR assay. TCRdb stores this immuneACCESS table with in-frame sequences only. Part of the clones is absent; in the studies checked, under half of the shortfall reflects unresolved V genes, and no reason is known for the rest. The sample table contains about 130,000 clones; only one count was recorded for roughly 85% of them. The ten largest account for 2.5% to 3.5% of the sample. The sequencing here drew on blood, taken from a patient whose treatment included radiotherapy and nephrectomy. The origin of the receptors is a woman aged 55-70 years with renal cell carcinoma.

This clone was seen once. This sequence joins TRBV15 and TRBJ2-5; D is perhaps TRBD2 (6 bases). Trimming took 3 bases from V and 2 from J, leaving 10 bases between them. The CDR3 is made up of 14 amino acids. Germline lookup yields CDR1 LNHNV and CDR2 YYDKDF (reference sequence). CDR3 DNA: TGTGCCACCAGCAGGCCGGGACTTCAAGAGACCCAGTACTTC. Residues: CATSRPGLQETQYF.

The V call is TRBV29-1, the J call TRBJ2-1, with D maybe TRBD2 (6 bases). This CDR3 spans 14 amino acids. V was cut by 4 bases and J by 2 bases, with 12 bases left in between. Germline-derived CDR1 and CDR2 are SQVTM and ANQGSEA. CDR3 DNA: TGCAGCGTTGCAGACGGGAGAACCTACAATGAGCAGTTCTTC. Translated, it gives CSVADGRTYNEQFF.

The rearrangement links TRBV7-8 to TRBJ2-5; D not certain. V lost 5 bases, J lost 5 bases, and 27 bases lay in between. Germline values: CDR1 SGHVS, CDR2 FQNEAQ. The CDR3 loop spans 18 amino acids. The CDR3 bases are TGTGCCAGCAGCCATTCTCGGCAGTTGGGGTTAGAGTGGGAGACCCAGTACTTC. Translated, it gives CASSHSRQLGLEWETQYF.

The V call is TRBV5-6, the J call TRBJ1-6; maybe TRBD1 (6 bases). V dropped 1 base and J dropped 10 bases, with 15 bases sitting between them. This CDR3 region has 15 residues. Germline V CDR1 and CDR2: SGHDT, YYEEEE. The DNA of the CDR3 is TGTGCCAGCAGCTTGAGCCTGGGGGCAGGATCACCCCTCCACTTT. It is translated as CASSLSLGAGSPLHF.

The chain combines TRBV18 with TRBJ2-7, with TRBD1 identical over 8 bases. Germline-derived CDR1 and CDR2 are KGHSH and LQKENI. V dropped 4 bases and J dropped 9; count of bases not matched to a gene: 5. The CDR3 totals 12 residues. The chain's CDR3 is CASSQDREGQYF. CDR3 nucleotides: TGTGCCAGCTCACAGGACAGGGAAGGGCAGTACTTC. Based on the CDR3 plus reference TRBV18 and TRBJ2-7, the full variable domain is NAGVMQNPRHLVRRRGQEARLRCSPMKGHSHVYWYRQLPEEGLKFMVYLQKENIIDESGMPKERFSAEFPKEGPSILRIQQVVRGDSAAYFCASSQDREGQYFGPGTRLTVT.

The sample holds one count of this clone. This chain joins TRBV7-9 and TRBJ1-2; no reliable D call. Germline V gene sequence: CDR1 SEHNR, CDR2 FQNEAQ (reference sequence). Trimming left V 0 bases short and J 4 bases short, with 9 bases between. This CDR3 is built from 14 residues. As DNA, the CDR3 is TGTGCCAGCAGCTTAGCGGTGGTCAGCTATGGCTACACCTTC. Protein: CASSLAVVSYGYTF.

The chain recombines TRBV19 with TRBJ1-1; 7 bases match TRBD1. The J segment lost 1 base and the V segment lost 4 bases, leaving 3 bases of the junction unmatched. This CDR3 is built from 14 residues. Germline CDR1 reads LNHDA; CDR2 reads SQIVND (reference sequence). The CDR3 sequence: CASSTQGRNTEAFF. DNA of the CDR3: TGTGCCAGTAGTACACAGGGGCGGAACACTGAAGCTTTCTTT. The full variable domain, completed using reference TRBV19 and TRBJ1-1, is DGGITQSPKYLFRKEGQNVTLSCEQNLNHDAMYWYRQDPGQGLRLIYYSQIVNDFQKGDIAEGYSVSREKKESFPLTVTSAQKNPTAFYLCASSTQGRNTEAFFGQGTRLTVV.

Only a few counts were recorded for this clone. The genes are TRBV7-3 and TRBJ1-5; D gene ambiguous. The CDR3 sequence is 13 residues long. Trimming stripped 3 bases from V and 4 bases from J, with 7 bases between. Germline CDR1 and CDR2: SGHTA and FQGTGA. In nucleotides, the CDR3 is TGTGCCAGCAGCTTGGGCAGAAATCAGCCCCAGCATTTT. It yields the protein CASSLGRNQPQHF.

The chain combines TRBV5-1 with TRBJ2-7; a possible D gene is TRBD2 (6 bases). CDR1 is SGHRS, CDR2 YFSETQ, per germline. Trimming cost V 3 bases and J 5 bases, with 12 bases left between them. The CDR3 runs 13 residues. Here the CDR3 DNA reads TGCGCCAGCAGCTACCCCGGGGAGGACGAGCAGTACTTC. Translated: CASSYPGEDEQYF.

V usage is TRBV19 and J usage is TRBJ2-4; 7 positions agree with TRBD1. V trimming: 5 bases; J trimming: 6 bases; junction bases outside the gene matches: 10. The CDR3 runs 15 residues. Germline CDR1 is LNHDA and CDR2 is SQIVND (reference sequence). The DNA for the CDR3 is TGTGCCAGTAGTCCCGTTGACAGGGTGGGAAACATTCAGTACTTC. Its protein is CASSPVDRVGNIQYF.

This rearrangement joins TRBV28 to TRBJ1-5; D unclear. CDR3 size: 18 residues. Trimming took 2 bases from V and 0 from J, leaving 17 bases between them. Germline loops: CDR1 MDHEN, CDR2 SYDVKM. The CDR3 loop reads CASSLLLYTDYSNQPQHF. The DNA for the CDR3 is TGTGCCAGCAGTTTACTCCTTTATACAGACTATAGCAATCAGCCCCAGCATTTT.

The chain has TRBV19 and TRBJ1-5; D is unclear. V was shortened by 7 bases and J by 1 base, with 20 bases between the two germline ends. Looked up from germline, CDR1 is LNHDA and CDR2 is SQIVND (reference sequence). The CDR3 contains 17 residues. The CDR3 reads CASTSGHGLGSNQPQHF. The CDR3 nucleotides read TGTGCCAGTACTTCTGGGCACGGGCTAGGGAGCAATCAGCCCCAGCATTTT.

The chain is built from TRBV1 and TRBJ1-5. TRBV1 is a pseudogene locus. The CDR3 spans 14 residues. The chain's CDR3 is CTSSQGKGGQPQHF. The CDR3 DNA is TGCACCAGCAGCCAAGGAAAGGGGGGGCAGCCCCAGCATTTT.

For this clone: The sample contains more than one DNA sequence encoding this CDR3. The chain is built from TRBV11-2 and TRBJ1-1; D remains ambiguous. CDR1 and CDR2 (germline): SGHAT, FQNNGV. Trimming removed 2 bases from V and 1 base from J, with 11 bases in between. The CDR3 totals 15 residues. CDR3 nucleotides: TGTGCCAGCAGCTTAACGCCGGGTGGGAACACTGAAGCTTTCTTT. This sequence encodes CASSLTPGGNTEAFF.

The chain uses TRBV6-1 and TRBJ1-1; D gene ambiguous. This CDR3 is built from 13 residues. Trimming pared 6 bases from V and 7 bases from J, leaving 15 bases between. Germline assignment: CDR1 MNHNS and CDR2 SASEGT. The CDR3 region is CASSPTRAYEAFF. DNA of the CDR3: TGTGCCAGCAGCCCGACCCGGGCGTATGAAGCTTTCTTT.

The CDR3: CASRSDGNSNQPQHF. CDR3 nucleotides: TGTGCCAGCAGATCCGACGGTAATAGCAATCAGCCCCAGCATTTT. The V call is TRBV6-6, the J call TRBJ1-5; D ambiguous. From germline, CDR1 is MNHNY and CDR2 SVGAGI (reference sequence). There are 15 residues in the CDR3. Deletions cut 6 bases from V and 0 bases from J, with 12 bases between.

This clone came up once. DNA of the CDR3: TGTGCCAGCAGCTTGTGGCGGACCGATTCCTACGAGCAGTACTTC. It specifies CASSLWRTDSYEQYF. The rearrangement joins TRBV5-6 to TRBJ2-7; D call uncertain. CDR3 length: 15 residues. The V and J ends lost 1 base and 1 base respectively, with 12 bases between them. CDR1 is SGHDT and CDR2 is YYEEEE in the germline V gene.

The rearrangement links TRBV5-1 to TRBJ1-4, with D possibly matching TRBD1 (5 bases). CDR1 and CDR2 from the germline V gene are SGHRS and YFSETQ. The CDR3 runs 16 residues. V dropped 4 bases and J dropped 5 bases, with 18 bases sitting between them. The CDR3 DNA sequence: TGCGCCAGCAGCCCTGGGGTGGGGACTGTGAATGAAAAACTGTTTTTT. Translating it yields CASSPGVGTVNEKLFF.

CDR3 coding DNA: TGTGCCAGCAGTTACTCCACAGGGGCGAACACTGAAGCTTTCTTT. Protein product: CASSYSTGANTEAFF. This rearrangement joins TRBV6-5 to TRBJ1-1, with 7 bases identical to TRBD1. Germline CDR1 is MNHEY and CDR2 is SVGAGI. J lost 1 base, V lost 0 bases, and 2 bases had no gene match. The CDR3 sequence is 15 residues long.

This chain joins TRBV27 and TRBJ2-7; TRBD2 might be the D (7 bases). With 2 bases removed from V and 2 bases from J, the gap between germline ends came to 16 bases. Germline values: CDR1 MNHEY, CDR2 SMNVEV (reference sequence). The CDR3 spans 16 residues. The CDR3 sequence is CASSLTVGGVAYEQYF. The CDR3, as DNA: TGTGCCAGCAGTTTAACCGTAGGGGGGGTCGCCTACGAGCAGTACTTC.

V gene TRBV7-2 combines with J gene TRBJ1-2, with D possibly being TRBD1 (5 bases). Germline loops: CDR1 SGHTA, CDR2 FQGNSA. The ends were cut back, 5 bases at V and 4 bases at J, with 14 bases in the middle. This CDR3 is built from 14 residues. This CDR3 is CASSLQAGSYGYTF. In DNA form, the CDR3 reads TGTGCCAGCAGCCTACAGGCCGGCAGCTATGGCTACACCTTC.

The rearrangement links TRBV27 to TRBJ2-1, with D unresolved. This CDR3 region has 11 residues. Deletions cut 5 bases from V and 9 bases from J, with 8 bases between. CDR1 MNHEY and CDR2 SMNVEV come from the germline V gene (reference sequence). The CDR3 is CASSRSGEQFF. The CDR3, as DNA: TGTGCCAGCAGTCGCTCGGGTGAGCAGTTCTTC.

This clone was seen only a few times. The V call is TRBV7-2, the J call TRBJ2-7; maybe TRBD1 (6 bases). Looked up from germline, CDR1 is SGHTA and CDR2 is FQGNSA. Trimming cost V 4 bases and J 7 bases, with 11 bases left between them. CDR3 length equals 12 residues. This CDR3 reads CASSSQGREQYF. CDR3 DNA sequence: TGTGCCAGCAGCTCACAGGGAAGGGAGCAGTACTTC.

There are a few counts of this clone. This chain joins TRBV7-2 and TRBJ2-2; 10 nucleotides match TRBD2. The germline V gene encodes CDR1 SGHTA and CDR2 FQGNSA. V was clipped by 5 bases and J by 3 bases; unmatched bases: 6. The CDR3 runs 16 residues. This CDR3 reads CASSPGLAAYTGELFF. CDR3 DNA: TGTGCCAGCAGCCCAGGACTAGCGGCCTACACCGGGGAGCTGTTTTTT.

The chain employs TRBV6-6 and TRBJ2-5; D possibly uses TRBD1 or TRBD2 (6 bases each). This CDR3 comprises 13 residues. Trimming removed 7 bases at V and 4 bases at J, with 13 bases between. Looked up from germline, CDR1 is MNHNY and CDR2 is SVGAGI (reference sequence). The CDR3 DNA is TGTGCCAGCATCCGGGGGCTGCGAGAGACCCAGTACTTC. This sequence encodes CASIRGLRETQYF.

The rearrangement links TRBV28 to TRBJ2-1, with D maybe TRBD2 (7 bases). Trimming took 6 bases from V and 3 from J, leaving 18 bases between them. The CDR3 consists of 16 residues. The germline gives CDR1 MDHEN, CDR2 SYDVKM. The CDR3 bases are TGTGCCAGCAGAGTACAGGGAGGGAACTACTACAATGAGCAGTTCTTC. Encoded protein: CASRVQGGNYYNEQFF.

The chain uses TRBV18 and TRBJ2-7; 9 positions match TRBD1. The CDR3 has 15 amino acids. Per germline, CDR1 KGHSH and CDR2 LQKENI. The V segment lost 6 bases and the J segment 4 bases; nucleotides outside the gene matches: 10. CDR3 residues: CASSPGTGPLYEQYF. The CDR3 coding sequence is TGTGCCAGCTCCCCCGGGACAGGGCCTTTGTACGAGCAGTACTTC. The whole variable domain, remainder taken from reference TRBV18 and TRBJ2-7, is NAGVMQNPRHLVRRRGQEARLRCSPMKGHSHVYWYRQLPEEGLKFMVYLQKENIIDESGMPKERFSAEFPKEGPSILRIQQVVRGDSAAYFCASSPGTGPLYEQYFGPGTRLTVT.

The V call is TRBV27, the J call TRBJ2-1; D is ambiguous. The germline gives CDR1 MNHEY, CDR2 SMNVEV (reference sequence). The CDR3 spans 16 residues. Trimming left V 1 base short and J 4 bases short, with 14 bases between. CDR3 residues: CASSLWSLAGYNEQFF. Here the CDR3 DNA reads TGTGCCAGCAGTTTATGGTCTCTCGCCGGATACAATGAGCAGTTCTTC.

The chain combines TRBV19 with TRBJ1-1; no firm D call. Trimming shortened V by 0 bases and J by 4 bases, and 12 bases separated the two germline ends. Germline CDR1 and CDR2: LNHDA and SQIVND (reference sequence). This CDR3 has 15 amino acids. The DNA of the CDR3 is TGTGCCAGTAGTATAGAAGGGCAGAAATTCACTGAAGCTTTCTTT. It encodes CASSIEGQKFTEAFF.